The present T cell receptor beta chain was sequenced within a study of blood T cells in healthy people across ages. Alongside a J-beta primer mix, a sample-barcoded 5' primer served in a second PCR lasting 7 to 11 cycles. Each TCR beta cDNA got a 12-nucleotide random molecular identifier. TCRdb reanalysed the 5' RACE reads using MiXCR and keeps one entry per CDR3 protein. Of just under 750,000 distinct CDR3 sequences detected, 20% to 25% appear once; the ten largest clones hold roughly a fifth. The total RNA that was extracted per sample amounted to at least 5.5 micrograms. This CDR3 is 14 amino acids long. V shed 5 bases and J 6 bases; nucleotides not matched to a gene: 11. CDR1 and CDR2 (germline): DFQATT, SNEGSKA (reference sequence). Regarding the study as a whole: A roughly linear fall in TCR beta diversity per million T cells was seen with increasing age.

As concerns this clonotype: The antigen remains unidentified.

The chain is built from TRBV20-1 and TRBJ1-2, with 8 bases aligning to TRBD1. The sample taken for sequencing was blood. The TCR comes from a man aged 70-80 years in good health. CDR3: CSAPHSDRENGYTF. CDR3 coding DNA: TGCAGTGCTCCCCATTCGGACAGGGAAAATGGCTACACCTTC.